The 4 T cell receptor beta chains presented below share a single source sample, sequenced in a study of cytomegalovirus exposure and HLA in healthy donors (dated by TCRdb to the late 2010s). The library was obtained by the immunoSEQ multiplex PCR assay. For the multiplex PCR, a mixture combining 60 forward primers for TCR Vbeta segments and 13 reverse primers for TCR Jbeta segments was used. TCRdb mirrors the immuneACCESS table, restricted to in-frame sequences. Some clones are absent from its copies; in checked studies, under half trace to an unresolved V gene, and the reason for the others is unknown. For this sample the table gives roughly 160,000 clones, of which roughly 79% were detected only once. Over 11% of the sample is held by the ten biggest clonotypes. The material sequenced was PBMCs. The receptor set was obtained from a man in his fifties or sixties in good health and CMV-seropositive.

The chain combines TRBV5-4 with TRBJ1-6; the D gene is possibly TRBD1 (6 bases). The CDR3 covers 15 residues. V was shortened by 3 bases and J by 8 bases, with 15 bases between the two germline ends. Germline V gives CDR1 SGHNT, CDR2 YYREEE (reference sequence). DNA of the CDR3: TGTGCCAGCAGCTCAGCCGACAGGCCCTATTCACCCCTCCACTTT. Amino acids: CASSSADRPYSPLHF.

This clone was seen a few times. The V and J genes are TRBV4-1 and TRBJ1-6, with 9 positions matching TRBD1. The CDR3 runs to 17 residues. J lost 10 bases, V lost 2 bases, and 12 bases had no gene match. Germline V gene lookup returns CDR1 MGHRA and CDR2 YSYEKL. The CDR3: CASSQWGQGKIGSPLHF. CDR3 DNA: TGCGCCAGCAGCCAATGGGGACAGGGTAAAATTGGATCACCCCTCCACTTT.

Concerning this clone itself: Other DNA variants within this sample encode the same CDR3. V usage is TRBV5-1 and J usage is TRBJ2-3; D ambiguous. Trimming removed 4 bases at V and 0 bases at J, with 12 bases between. This CDR3 contains 15 residues. Germline CDR1 SGHRS, CDR2 YFSETQ. CDR3 region: CASSRLGGSTDTQYF. The CDR3 DNA reads as TGCGCCAGCAGCCGACTTGGCGGCAGCACAGATACGCAGTATTTT.

This chain uses TRBV28 with TRBJ2-7; D remains unclear. The germline V gene has CDR1 MDHEN and CDR2 SYDVKM. The CDR3 sequence is 12 residues long. V was trimmed by 6 bases and J by 3 bases, leaving 9 bases between them. CDR3 amino acids: CASSEEDYEQYF. The CDR3 DNA reads TGTGCCAGCAGCGAGGAAGACTACGAGCAGTACTTC.